This note documents a single TCR beta chain sequence. The data originate from a study of T cell changes during pregnancy in multiple sclerosis. Germline assignment: CDR1 SGHTA and CDR2 FQGNSA. V lost 3 bases, J lost 6 bases, and 4 bases stayed unmatched. CDR3 length: 15 amino acids. Clones were sequenced by immunoSEQ multiplex PCR, and TCRdb holds only the in-frame ones, with some missing. The table records tens of thousands of clones, roughly nine tenths of them present only once. This specimen consisted of peripheral blood, obtained in the third trimester of pregnancy. The J gene is TRBJ2-1, the V gene TRBV7-2; 11 bases align to TRBD1. This TCR derives from a female donor in good health, enrolled as a control in a pregnancy study. The CDR3 here is CASSFRTGGFNEQFF. Here the CDR3 DNA reads TGTGCCAGCAGCTTCAGGACAGGGGGCTTCAATGAGCAGTTCTTC. The full variable domain, in which reference TRBV7-2 and TRBJ2-1 provide the parts outside the CDR3, is GAGVSQSPSNKVTEKGKDVELRCDPISGHTALYWYRQSLGQGLEFLIYFQGNSAPDKSGLPSDRFSAERTGGSVSTLTIQRTQQEDSAVYLCASSFRTGGFNEQFFGPGTRLTVL.